This record covers a single TCR beta chain. Seattle cases were enrolled at active infection and followed longitudinally. CDR3 length: 15 residues. V was cut by 0 bases and J by 4 bases, with 13 bases left in between. Germline CDR1 is SGHRS and CDR2 is YFSETQ. Only in-frame clones appear in the TCRdb table, and some are missing; sequencing was by immunoSEQ multiplex PCR. The table records just over 300,000 clones, about nine tenths of them present only once. These data come from a study of blood T cell repertoires in COVID-19. Study at large: Sample material is recorded as cDNA or gDNA derived from T cells, B-cell-depleted T cells, or PBMCs.

The genes are TRBV5-1 and TRBJ1-1; tentative D call: TRBD1 (5 bases). What was sequenced was peripheral blood. The sequence came from a woman aged 25-40 years with COVID-19, enrolled during active disease. The CDR3 spells CASSLDLGLGTEAFF. The DNA of the CDR3 is TGCGCCAGCAGCTTGGATCTGGGGCTGGGCACTGAAGCTTTCTTT.